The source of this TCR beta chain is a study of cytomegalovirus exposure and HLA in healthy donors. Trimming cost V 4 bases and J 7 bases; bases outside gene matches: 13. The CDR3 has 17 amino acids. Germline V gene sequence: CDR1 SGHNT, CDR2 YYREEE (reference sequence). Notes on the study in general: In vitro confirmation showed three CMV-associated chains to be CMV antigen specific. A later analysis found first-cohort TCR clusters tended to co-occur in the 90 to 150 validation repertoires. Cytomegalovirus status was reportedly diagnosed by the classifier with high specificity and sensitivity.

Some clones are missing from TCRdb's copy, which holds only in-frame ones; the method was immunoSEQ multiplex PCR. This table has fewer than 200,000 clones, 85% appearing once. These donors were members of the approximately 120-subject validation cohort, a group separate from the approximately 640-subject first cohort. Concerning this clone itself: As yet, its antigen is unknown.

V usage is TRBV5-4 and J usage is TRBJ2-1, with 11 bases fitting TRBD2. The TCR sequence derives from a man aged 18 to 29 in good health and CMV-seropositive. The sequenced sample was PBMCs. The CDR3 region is CASSPTSGGPRGNEQFF. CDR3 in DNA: TGTGCCAGCAGCCCAACTAGCGGGGGTCCCCGTGGAAATGAGCAGTTCTTC.